The T cell receptor (beta chain) described here comes from a study of metastatic and nonmetastatic thyroid tumors. Study-wide background: Peripheral blood and tumor or nodule samples from malignant and benign thyroid patients were compared. The study's findings and limits: Reportedly, malignant thyroid tumors had significantly higher TCR beta diversity than benign nodules, in blood and tumor.

Ahead of thyroid surgery, no patient had received treatment of any kind. In its sample, this clone was seen a few times. Antigen unknown. Being one base from a much bigger clone, this may be a read error. This CDR3 is 15 amino acids long. The V gene end was trimmed by 7 bases and the J gene end by 5 bases; junction bases not matched to a gene: 10. Under the authors' procedure: Clinicopathological groups supplied CDR3 differences that were used to build a distant-metastasis classifier for papillary thyroid cancer. TCRdb reanalyzed the PCR reads via MiXCR. The V and J calls come from TCRdb's annotation, not from the publication. The sample holds about 69,000 clones, 14% seen once.

The receptor comes from a male donor with papillary thyroid cancer or a benign thyroid nodule (not recorded which). Some clones in this sample may be carry-over from other donors' samples. V is TRBV12-3 or TRBV12-4 and J is TRBJ2-5, with 10 bases lining up with TRBD2. The sequenced sample was blood. This CDR3 reads CASTEREGLVETQYF. In nucleotides, the CDR3 is TGTGCCAGCACCGAGCGGGAGGGCCTCGTTGAGACCCAGTACTTC.